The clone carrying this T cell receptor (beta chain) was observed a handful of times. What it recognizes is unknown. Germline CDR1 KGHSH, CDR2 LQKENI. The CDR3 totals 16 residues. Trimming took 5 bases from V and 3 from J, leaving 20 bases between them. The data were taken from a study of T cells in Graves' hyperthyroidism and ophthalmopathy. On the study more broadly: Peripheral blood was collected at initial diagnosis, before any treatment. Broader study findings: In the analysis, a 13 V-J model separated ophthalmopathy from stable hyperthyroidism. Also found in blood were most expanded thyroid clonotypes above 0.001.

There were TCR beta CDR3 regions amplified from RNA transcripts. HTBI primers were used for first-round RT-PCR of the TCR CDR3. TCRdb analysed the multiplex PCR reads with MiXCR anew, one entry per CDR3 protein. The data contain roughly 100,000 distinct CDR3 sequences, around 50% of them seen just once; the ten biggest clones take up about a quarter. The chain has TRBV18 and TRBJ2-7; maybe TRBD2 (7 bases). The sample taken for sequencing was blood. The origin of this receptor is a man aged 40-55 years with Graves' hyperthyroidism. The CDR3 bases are TGTGCCAGCTCAGGATTGGGGGGCGGGAGCATCTACGAGCAGTACTTC. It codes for CASSGLGGGSIYEQYF.